This TCR beta chain was profiled in a study of sequential checkpoint blockade in melanoma. As for the study in general: Arm A got nivolumab then ipilimumab; arm B the reverse, 1:1. Maintenance nivolumab came after either treatment sequence.

The method was immunoSEQ multiplex PCR; TCRdb's version includes in-frame clones alone and lacks a portion of them. The data hold about 6,200 clones, with 53% observed a single time. The V and J ends lost 2 bases and 0 bases respectively, with 10 bases between them. CDR1 MNHEY and CDR2 SMNVEV come from the germline V gene (reference sequence). This CDR3 contains 15 residues. Specified treatment: randomized to nivolumab then ipilimumab (arm A) or the reverse (arm B). From thawed PBMCs, live CD3+CD8+ cells negative for CD19 and CD56 were sorted. Source: CD8+ T cells sorted from blood (inferred from file names), taken from a patient given nivolumab and ipilimumab in sequence. This clonotype was obtained from a human donor with melanoma. The rearrangement joins TRBV27 to TRBJ1-2, with a possible D match to TRBD1 (5 bases). The CDR3 spells CASSLRRQSNYGYTF. The CDR3 nucleotides read TGTGCCAGCAGTTTAAGACGACAGTCTAACTATGGCTACACCTTC.